This T cell receptor (beta chain) was identified during a study of blood T cell repertoires in COVID-19. The CDR3 totals 14 residues. Germline assignment: CDR1 SGHTA and CDR2 FQGNSA. V lost 5 bases, J lost 6 bases, and 6 bases stayed unmatched. In the original workflow: Amplified reference gene primers provided the basis for estimating nucleated cell counts. The assay was immunoSEQ multiplex PCR, and TCRdb's table has in-frame clones only and misses some. V and J calls and clone size are given by that table; D and trimming were obtained from the DNA. The profile covers roughly 290,000 clones, with around 85% appearing a single time and under 7% taken by the ten largest.

The sample consisted of PBMCs or T cells enriched from blood (not recorded which). This sequence originates from a woman aged 40 to 49 who had recovered from COVID-19. The genes are TRBV7-2 and TRBJ2-7; 11 positions agree with TRBD2. Here the CDR3 reads CASSQTSGTPEQYF. The CDR3 DNA reads as TGTGCCAGCAGCCAGACTAGCGGGACCCCCGAGCAGTACTTC.